This TCR beta chain was captured by sequencing in a study of blood T cell repertoires in COVID-19 (dated by TCRdb to the early 2020s). In the study overall: Samples covering the acute and convalescent phases of COVID-19 were provided by collaborators in the United States, Italy and Spain. The material from the prospective study consisted of cDNA or gDNA derived from T cells, B-cell-depleted T cells, or PBMCs. Deeply sampled blood TCRbeta repertoires from subjects exposed to, actively infected with, or recovered from COVID-19 were included in the dataset. The repertoires were made available in a free public database intended to serve as a resource for research on the immune response to SARS-CoV-2. The samples were drawn from the first 160 participants of the ongoing ImmuneRACE study and from some 1,300 subjects provided by 6 global collaborators. Nearly every sample came with metadata listing a de-identified subject ID, COVID-19 status, age in years and sex. HLA class I and class II types, where available, came from metadata supplied by the sample provider rather than from assay-based typing. Overall study outcomes, separate from this receptor: The quantity of clinical and demographic metadata differed by source and by participant and was supplied without curation.

This clone showed up just a few times. It has no known antigen specificity. Qualities for individual bases were not recorded, and no much larger clone is one base off. From the cysteine up to the phenylalanine, the CDR3 has a length of 13 residues. This entry keeps only the CDR3 DNA: 39 bases, framed from base 1. The germline ends are 10 bases apart after V is trimmed by 1 base and J by 7 bases. CDR1 SGHVS and CDR2 FNYEAQ are derived from the germline V gene. Each collaborating institution followed its own protocols to collect whole blood in K2EDTA tubes. For TCRbeta analysis, collaborator samples were shipped as frozen whole blood, as isolated PBMCs, or as DNA extracted from either sample type. TCRbeta CDR3 regions were amplified from genomic DNA using the immunoSEQ Assay, a bias-controlled multiplex PCR. Concerning the study's data processing: The number of nucleated cells in each sample was estimated from the amplification of reference gene primers within the assay. To quantify the absolute abundance of each unique TCRbeta CDR3 rearrangement, sequence reads were collapsed and filtered. For each sample, productive Simpson clonality was calculated by taking the square root of Simpson's diversity index across productive rearrangements. TCRdb provides this immuneACCESS table in a form limited to in-frame rearrangements. Some clones are lacking; in checked studies, under half of them reflect an unresolved V gene, and why the rest are absent is not known. That table is the source of V, J and clone size, and D and trimming were worked out from the DNA. Counted in this sample were 150,000 to 200,000 clones; roughly 86% of them appeared once. Roughly 3.3% of the sample belongs to the ten largest clones.

This receptor was taken from an older man with acute or convalescent COVID-19. Specimen: peripheral blood. In this chain, TRBV7-6 is recombined with TRBJ1-2; TRBD1 is possibly the D segment (5 matching bases). The nucleotide sequence reads TGTGCCAGCAGCTTAGGGGGGGAGCTTGGCTACACCTTC. It encodes CASSLGGELGYTF.